The clone carrying this T cell receptor beta chain has more than one count but fewer than ten. The antigen remains unidentified. The V end lost 1 base, the J end lost 0 bases, and 16 bases lay between the germline ends. CDR1 and CDR2 (germline): DFQATT, SNEGSKA (reference sequence). This CDR3 is built from 17 residues. These data come from a study of CD8 T cells in ankylosing spondylitis. Making use of molecular barcodes, quantitative 5'-RACE generated TCR beta libraries. In TCRdb, the 5' RACE reads were re-called with MiXCR into one record per CDR3 protein. The profile covers roughly 150,000 distinct CDR3 sequences, with roughly a third appearing a single time and over 5.5% taken by the ten largest. Study-level results: Characteristic of ankylosing spondylitis blood, it appeared, was a TCR beta motif comprising about eight highly homologous variants. Some motif variants were previously reported in reactive arthritis synovial fluid and blood.

The sequenced material came from synovial fluid, either unsorted or a sorted T cell fraction (not recorded which). The receptor's source is a male donor with ankylosing spondylitis. J is TRBJ2-1 and V is TRBV20-1; weak D call: TRBD1 (5 bases). The DNA of the CDR3 is TGCAGTGCTAGAGGGAAGGACAAATCGAGCTCCTACAATGAGCAGTTCTTC. It codes for CSARGKDKSSSYNEQFF.